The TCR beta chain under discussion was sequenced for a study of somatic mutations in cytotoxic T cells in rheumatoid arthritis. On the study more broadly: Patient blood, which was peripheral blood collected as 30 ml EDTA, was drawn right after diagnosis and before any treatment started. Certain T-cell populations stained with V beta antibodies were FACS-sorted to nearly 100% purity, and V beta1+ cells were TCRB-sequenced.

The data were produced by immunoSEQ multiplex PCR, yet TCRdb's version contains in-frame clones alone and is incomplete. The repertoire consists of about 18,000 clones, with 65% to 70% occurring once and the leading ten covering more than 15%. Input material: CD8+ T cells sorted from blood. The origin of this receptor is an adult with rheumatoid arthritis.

The CDR3 loop is CAWSRTSNTEAFF. Written as DNA, the CDR3 is TGTGCCTGGAGCCGGACATCTAACACTGAAGCTTTCTTT. The gene calls are TRBV30 and TRBJ1-1, with D perhaps matching TRBD1 (5 bases). The CDR3 consists of 13 residues. Germline assignment: CDR1 GTSNPN and CDR2 SVGIG (reference sequence). V dropped 3 bases and J dropped 2 bases, with 10 bases sitting between them. Combining the CDR3 with reference TRBV30 and TRBJ1-1 gives the whole variable domain SQTIHQWPATLVQPVGSPLSLECTVEGTSNPNLYWYRQAAGRGLQLLFYSVGIGQISSEVPQNLSASRPQDRQFILSSKKLLLSDSGFYLCAWSRTSNTEAFFGQGTRLTVV.